Listed below are T cell receptor beta chains from one sample, sequenced in a study of T cells in Graves' hyperthyroidism and ophthalmopathy. MiXCR, run by TCRdb on the multiplex PCR reads, gives a single entry per CDR3 protein. The table shows roughly 720,000 distinct CDR3 sequences, with roughly 17% occurring only once. Sequencing input: blood. The receptor set was obtained from a man aged 50 or older with Graves' hyperthyroidism. Both conserved end residues are part of each CDR3. A D gene is named only where the DNA matches it firmly. Size is stated for part of the rows, as once, few or many counts, or as a class when the clone is expanded.

TRBV18	TRBJ1-3	.	.	CASSPSSGSGNTIYF	TGTGCCAGCTCACCAAGCTCGGGGTCGGGAAACACCATATATTTT
TRBV11-3	TRBJ2-1	TRBD2	many	CASSLTSGRNNEQFF	TGTGCCAGCAGCTTGACTAGCGGGCGAAACAATGAGCAGTTCTTC
TRBV27	TRBJ2-1	.	many	CASSFWRGNEQFF	TGTGCCAGCAGTTTCTGGCGAGGCAATGAGCAGTTCTTC
TRBV20-1	TRBJ2-1	.	many	CSVDEQFF	TGCAGTGTCGATGAGCAGTTCTTC
TRBV28	TRBJ2-1	.	few	CASTPWVKVNEQFF	TGTGCCAGCACCCCCTGGGTAAAGGTCAATGAGCAGTTCTTC
TRBV19	TRBJ1-2	TRBD1	.	CASSMPGTGKYGYTF	TGTGCCAGTAGTATGCCCGGGACAGGGAAATATGGCTACACCTTC
TRBV20-1	TRBJ2-3	.	many	CSAREIGRTDTQYF	TGCAGTGCTAGAGAAATCGGCCGCACAGATACGCAGTATTTT
TRBV5-1	TRBJ2-2	.	few	CASSLDRPATGELFF	TGCGCCAGCAGCTTGGACAGACCGGCGACCGGGGAGCTGTTTTTT
TRBV7-2	TRBJ2-7	TRBD2	few	CASSTRTRRHEQYF	TGTGCCAGCAGCACCCGGACTAGGCGCCACGAGCAGTACTTC
TRBV24-1	TRBJ1-5	.	many	CATSVSGGNNQPQHF	TGTGCCACCAGTGTTTCGGGAGGGAACAATCAGCCCCAGCATTTT
TRBV10-2	TRBJ1-1	.	many	CASSEGSNTEAFF	TGCGCCAGCAGTGAAGGTTCGAACACTGAAGCTTTCTTT
TRBV10-3	TRBJ2-1	TRBD1	many	CAIDPGGSYNEQFF	TGTGCCATCGATCCAGGGGGTTCCTACAATGAGCAGTTCTTC
TRBV12-3/TRBV12-4	TRBJ2-7	.	many	CASSSEMAITYEQYF	TGTGCCAGCAGCTCCGAGATGGCAATTACATACGAGCAGTACTTC
TRBV18	TRBJ1-2	TRBD1	many	CASSPTGDNNYGYTF	TGTGCCAGCTCACCGACAGGGGACAATAACTATGGCTACACCTTC